What follows are 2 T cell receptor beta chains derived from one specimen sequenced in a study of CD8 T cells in ankylosing spondylitis (dated by TCRdb to about 2017). Library construction relied on 5' RACE. The instrument given in TCRdb is Illumina HiSeq 2500. TCRdb redid the processing of the public reads, applying fastp at Q25 and MiXCR, and retained in-frame beta chains. CDR3 protein sequences are deduplicated, and each keeps its most common genes and DNA. The sample table records approximately 69,000 distinct CDR3 sequences; under 5.5% of these occur just once. The ten largest clones represent over 2% of the sample. Specimen: blood, either unsorted or a sorted T cell fraction (not recorded which). The receptors come from a male donor with ankylosing spondylitis or in good health (not recorded which).

This clonotype was found many times. The rearrangement links TRBV7-8 to TRBJ2-6, with D unclear. Germline V gene lookup returns CDR1 SGHVS and CDR2 FQNEAQ. V gave up 2 bases and J gave up 0 bases, with 8 bases separating them. The CDR3 contains 16 residues. The CDR3 loop is CASSLKRSSGANVLTF. The DNA for the CDR3 is TGTGCCAGCAGCTTAAAACGAAGCTCTGGGGCCAACGTCCTGACTTTC.

This clonotype was recorded many times. The chain has TRBV19 and TRBJ2-3; no definite D call. Germline-derived CDR1 and CDR2 are LNHDA and SQIVND (reference sequence). There are 14 residues in the CDR3. V was clipped by 3 bases and J by 6 bases, with 13 bases between them. CDR3 sequence reads: CASSMDLGYDTQYF. The DNA for the CDR3 is TGTGCCAGTAGTATGGACCTTGGTTATGATACGCAGTATTTT.